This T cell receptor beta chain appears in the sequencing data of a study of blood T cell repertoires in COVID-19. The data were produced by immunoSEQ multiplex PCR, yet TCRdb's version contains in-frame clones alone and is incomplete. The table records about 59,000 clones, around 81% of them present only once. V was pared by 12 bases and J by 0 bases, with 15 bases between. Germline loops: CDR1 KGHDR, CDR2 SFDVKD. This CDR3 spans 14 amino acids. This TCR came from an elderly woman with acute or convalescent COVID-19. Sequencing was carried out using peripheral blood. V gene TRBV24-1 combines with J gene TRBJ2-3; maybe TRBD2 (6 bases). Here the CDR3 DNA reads TGTGCCGGTCAGGCAGGGACTAGCACAGATACGCAGTATTTT. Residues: CAGQAGTSTDTQYF.